Listed here is a single T cell receptor (beta chain). What it binds is unknown. The entry originates in a study of CD8 T cells in ankylosing spondylitis. Study-level points and caveats: In synovial fluid and blood from reactive arthritis, some motif variants were previously reported. The authors reported significant enrichment of disease-linked clones in matched ankylosing spondylitis synovial fluid. Typical of ankylosing spondylitis blood, it appeared, was a TCR beta motif of eight highly homologous variants.

The CDR3 runs to 14 residues. Per germline, CDR1 LGHDT and CDR2 YNNKEL (reference sequence). The ends were cut back, 0 bases at V and 7 bases at J, with 13 bases in the middle. As the method for making TCR beta libraries, quantitative 5'-RACE with molecular barcodes was used. Via MiXCR, TCRdb re-called the 5' RACE reads, giving one row per CDR3 protein. The top ten clones hold 15% to 20% of a sample with over 700,000 distinct CDR3 sequences, 19% of them seen once. Sequencing was done on a sample of blood, either unsorted or a sorted T cell fraction (not recorded which). V usage is TRBV3-1 and J usage is TRBJ2-7; unclear D gene. This receptor was obtained from a male donor with ankylosing spondylitis. The CDR3 bases are TGTGCCAGCAGCCAAGATTCTCTGTGGGGAGAGCAGTACTTC. It codes for CASSQDSLWGEQYF.